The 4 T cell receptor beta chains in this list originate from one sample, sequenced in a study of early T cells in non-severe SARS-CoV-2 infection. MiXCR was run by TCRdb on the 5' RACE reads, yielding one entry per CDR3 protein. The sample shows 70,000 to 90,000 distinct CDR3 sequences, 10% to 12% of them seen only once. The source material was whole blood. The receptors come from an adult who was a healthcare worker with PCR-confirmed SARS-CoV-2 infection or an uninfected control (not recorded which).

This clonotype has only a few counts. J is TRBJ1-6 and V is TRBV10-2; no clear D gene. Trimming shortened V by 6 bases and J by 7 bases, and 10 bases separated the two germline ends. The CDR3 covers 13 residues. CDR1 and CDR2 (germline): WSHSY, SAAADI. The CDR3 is CASRTLGNSPLHF. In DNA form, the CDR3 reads TGCGCCAGCAGGACACTAGGGAATTCACCCCTCCACTTT.

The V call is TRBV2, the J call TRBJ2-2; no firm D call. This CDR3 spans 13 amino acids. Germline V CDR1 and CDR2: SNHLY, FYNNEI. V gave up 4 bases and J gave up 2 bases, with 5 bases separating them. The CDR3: CASSVRNTGELFF. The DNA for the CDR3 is TGTGCCAGCAGTGTGAGAAACACCGGGGAGCTGTTTTTT.

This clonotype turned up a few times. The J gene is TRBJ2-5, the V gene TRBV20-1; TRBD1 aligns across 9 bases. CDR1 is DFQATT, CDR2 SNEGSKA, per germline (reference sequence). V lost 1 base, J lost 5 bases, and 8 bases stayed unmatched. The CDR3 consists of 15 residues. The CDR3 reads CSARAGTGSGETQYF. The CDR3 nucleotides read TGCAGTGCTAGAGCAGGGACAGGGAGTGGGGAGACCCAGTACTTC.

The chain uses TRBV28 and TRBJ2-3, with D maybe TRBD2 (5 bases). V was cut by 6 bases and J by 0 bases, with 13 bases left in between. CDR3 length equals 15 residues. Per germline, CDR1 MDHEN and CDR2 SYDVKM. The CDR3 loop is CASSSSGRSTDTQYF. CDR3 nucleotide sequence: TGTGCCAGCAGCTCCAGCGGCAGAAGCACAGATACGCAGTATTTT.